A single sample is the source of the 27 T cell receptor beta chains below, sequenced in a study of blood T cell repertoires in COVID-19. Sequencing was performed with immunoSEQ multiplex PCR; in TCRdb, only in-frame clones are kept and a portion is missing. The sample gives tens of thousands of clones, just under 80% of which show up once; around a third is in the top ten. Sequencing was carried out using peripheral blood. The receptors come from an elderly man with acute or convalescent COVID-19.

The chain is built from TRBV19 and TRBJ2-3, with a possible D match to TRBD1 (5 bases). The CDR3 has 15 residues. Trimming cost V 8 bases and J 1 base, with 16 bases left between them. The V gene's germline CDR1 is LNHDA and CDR2 SQIVND (reference sequence). CDR3 DNA sequence: TGTGCCAGTTCCTCACAGGTGATGGGCACAGATACGCAGTATTTT. The encoded protein is CASSSQVMGTDTQYF.

The rearrangement joins TRBV18 to TRBJ2-7; 12 positions match TRBD2. CDR3 length: 16 residues. Germline CDR1 and CDR2: KGHSH and LQKENI. Unmatched junction bases numbered 10, after V lost 6 bases and J lost 4 bases. The CDR3 is CASSPQTSGGGYEQYF. The CDR3 nucleotides are TGTGCCAGCTCCCCCCAGACTAGCGGGGGTGGTTACGAGCAGTACTTC.

This rearrangement joins TRBV7-3 to TRBJ1-2; a weak D match, TRBD1 (6 bases). Germline CDR1 SGHTA, CDR2 FQGTGA. The CDR3 is 15 residues long. V lost 5 bases to trimming and J lost 0 bases, with 13 bases between them. The CDR3 sequence is CASSPGGRSNYGYTF. CDR3 coding DNA: TGTGCCAGCAGCCCTGGGGGCAGATCTAACTATGGCTACACCTTC. The full variable domain, rest sourced from reference TRBV7-3 and TRBJ1-2, is GAGVSQTPSNKVTEKGKYVELRCDPISGHTALYWYRQSLGQGPEFLIYFQGTGAADDSGLPNDRFFAVRPEGSVSTLKIQRTERGDSAVYLCASSPGGRSNYGYTFGSGTRLTVV.

The chain joins TRBV19 to TRBJ2-3, with D perhaps matching TRBD1 (6 bases). The germline CDR1 and CDR2 sequences are LNHDA and SQIVND (reference sequence). Trimming left V 3 bases short and J 1 base short, with 11 bases between. The CDR3 consists of 15 residues. In DNA form, the CDR3 reads TGTGCCAGTAGTATTTTATACAGGGGCACAGATACGCAGTATTTT. Residues: CASSILYRGTDTQYF. Drawing the rest from reference TRBV19 and TRBJ2-3, the complete variable domain is DGGITQSPKYLFRKEGQNVTLSCEQNLNHDAMYWYRQDPGQGLRLIYYSQIVNDFQKGDIAEGYSVSREKKESFPLTVTSAQKNPTAFYLCASSILYRGTDTQYFGPGTRLTVL.

The CDR3 sequence is CASSLALTGGSNEKLFF. CDR3 nucleotide sequence: TGCGCCAGCAGCTTGGCCTTAACAGGGGGCTCTAATGAAAAACTGTTTTTT. The chain links TRBV5-1 to TRBJ1-4; the match to TRBD1 covers 9 bases. CDR1 is SGHRS, CDR2 YFSETQ, per germline. V trimming: 0 bases; J trimming: 3 bases; junction bases outside the gene matches: 6. The length of the CDR3 is 17 residues.

Comments on this clone: One end of the junction does not line up with germline, which may come from a read error. The chain couples TRBV7-2 to TRBJ2-4; possibly TRBD2 for D (5 bases). CDR3 length: 10 residues. Germline values: CDR1 SGHTA, CDR2 FQGNSA. The CDR3 region is CAIGGLVLHF. The CDR3 DNA sequence: TGTGCCATAGGCGGGTTAGTTCTACACTTC.

The chain has TRBV7-2 and TRBJ2-1; tentative D call: TRBD2 (5 bases). V lost 4 bases and J lost 3, with 7 bases in between. The CDR3 is 13 amino acids. Per germline, CDR1 SGHTA and CDR2 FQGNSA. CDR3 amino acids: CASSSRDYNEQFF. The CDR3 bases are TGTGCCAGCAGCTCCCGGGACTACAATGAGCAGTTCTTC.

The rearrangement joins TRBV2 to TRBJ2-7; weak D call: TRBD1 (5 bases). CDR3 length: 13 residues. Trimming shortened V by 5 bases and J by 0 bases, and 8 bases separated the two germline ends. Germline V gives CDR1 SNHLY, CDR2 FYNNEI. The CDR3 DNA sequence: TGTGCCAGCAGTCCACAGGTCTCCTACGAGCAGTACTTC. Translation gives CASSPQVSYEQYF.

This clone occurred a few times. The V and J genes are TRBV7-2 and TRBJ1-6; the D is unclear. V was trimmed by 2 bases and J by 4 bases, leaving 9 bases between them. The CDR3 covers 15 residues. The germline V gene has CDR1 SGHTA and CDR2 FQGNSA. The CDR3 coding sequence is TGTGCCAGCAGCTTACAGGCTTTTTATAATTCACCCCTCCACTTT. It yields the protein CASSLQAFYNSPLHF.

The chain recombines TRBV7-8 with TRBJ2-5, with D maybe TRBD2 (6 bases). V shed 4 bases and J shed 2 bases, with 20 bases lying between them. CDR1 is SGHVS and CDR2 is FQNEAQ in the germline V gene. The CDR3 runs to 17 residues. The CDR3 DNA is TGTGCCAGCAGCTCCCCACGGGGGTGGACTTCACAAGAGACCCAGTACTTC. Amino acid sequence: CASSSPRGWTSQETQYF.

The chain has TRBV5-6 and TRBJ2-7; the D gene is possibly TRBD1 (6 bases). The CDR3 has 13 residues. CDR1 SGHDT and CDR2 YYEEEE come from the germline V gene. V lost 7 bases to trimming and J lost 0 bases, with 11 bases between them. CDR3 in amino acids: CASQGIVSYEQYF. For the CDR3, the DNA is TGTGCCAGCCAGGGGATCGTCTCCTACGAGCAGTACTTC. Drawing the rest from reference TRBV5-6 and TRBJ2-7, the complete variable domain is DAGVTQSPTHLIKTRGQQVTLRCSPKSGHDTVSWYQQALGQGPQFIFQYYEEEERQRGNFPDRFSGHQFPNYSSELNVNALLLGDSALYLCASQGIVSYEQYFGPGTRLTVT.

V gene TRBV7-9 combines with J gene TRBJ2-5; D unresolved. Trimming left V 2 bases short and J 3 bases short, with 13 bases between. From germline, CDR1 is SEHNR and CDR2 FQNEAQ (reference sequence). The CDR3 has 15 amino acids. CDR3 in amino acids: CASSLRVPYEETQYF. CDR3 nucleotide sequence: TGTGCCAGCAGCTTACGGGTGCCCTACGAAGAGACCCAGTACTTC.

The V and J genes are TRBV7-8 and TRBJ1-1, with D maybe TRBD1 (5 bases). This CDR3 spans 14 amino acids. Germline CDR1 and CDR2: SGHVS and FQNEAQ. The ends were cut back, 4 bases at V and 3 bases at J, with 12 bases in the middle. This CDR3 reads CASSSRGGYTEAFF. In DNA, the CDR3 is TGTGCCAGCAGCTCTAGGGGAGGGTACACTGAAGCTTTCTTT.

The genes are TRBV7-9 and TRBJ2-1; TRBD2 matches 9 bases. This CDR3 spans 15 amino acids. J was trimmed by 9 bases and V by 0 bases; bases with no gene match: 6. The germline gives CDR1 SEHNR, CDR2 FQNEAQ (reference sequence). The CDR3 bases are TGTGCCAGCAGCTTAGCAGTAGCGGGGGTCGGTGAGCAGTTCTTC. Translating it yields CASSLAVAGVGEQFF. Based on the CDR3 plus reference TRBV7-9 and TRBJ2-1, the full variable domain is DTGVSQNPRHKITKRGQNVTFRCDPISEHNRLYWYRQTLGQGPEFLTYFQNEAQLEKSRLLSDRFSAERPKGSFSTLEIQRTEQGDSAMYLCASSLAVAGVGEQFFGPGTRLTVL.

This chain connects TRBV7-2 to TRBJ2-3, with 8 bases matching TRBD2. The CDR3 runs to 14 residues. The germline CDR1 and CDR2 sequences are SGHTA and FQGNSA. The trim removed 7 bases at V and 1 base at J, leaving 4 bases unmatched. CDR3 loop: CASTPTSGTDTQYF. The CDR3 DNA reads as TGTGCCAGCACCCCGACTAGCGGCACAGATACGCAGTATTTT.

The chain has TRBV18 and TRBJ2-1, with D unclear. This CDR3 has 14 residues. V lost 3 bases and J 2 bases, leaving 8 bases between the germline ends. In germline, CDR1 is KGHSH, CDR2 LQKENI. CDR3 protein: CASSPLTAYNEQFF. The CDR3, as DNA: TGTGCCAGCTCACCTTTGACTGCCTACAATGAGCAGTTCTTC.

The table lists this clone with a few counts. CDR3 bases: TGTGCCAGCAGCCCTCGTCGGGGGGACCAAGAGACCCAGTACTTC. Its protein is CASSPRRGDQETQYF. This chain connects TRBV11-2 to TRBJ2-5, with TRBD2 matching over 7 bases. V lost 5 bases and J lost 0; bases outside the gene matches: 6. This CDR3 spans 15 amino acids. CDR1 is SGHAT and CDR2 is FQNNGV in the germline V gene.

The chain is built from TRBV6-5 and TRBJ1-1; D unresolved. This CDR3 has 14 amino acids. Trimming took off 11 bases at V and 7 bases at J, with 23 bases between the two ends. Germline V gene sequence: CDR1 MNHEY, CDR2 SVGAGI. CDR3 sequence: CAAGRLFRDGEAFF. CDR3 sequence (DNA): TGTGCCGCGGGCCGATTATTCCGTGATGGTGAAGCTTTCTTT.

The gene calls are TRBV6-6 and TRBJ2-7; D may be TRBD1 (6 bases). The V gene's germline CDR1 is MNHNY and CDR2 SVGAGI (reference sequence). The germline V and J ends were trimmed by 2 bases and 5 bases, with 13 bases remaining between them. The CDR3 is 14 residues long. The CDR3 reads CASSYQGWENEQYF. The CDR3 nucleotides read TGTGCCAGCAGTTACCAGGGGTGGGAGAACGAGCAGTACTTC.

This clone was seen a single time. The chain employs TRBV5-1 and TRBJ2-3, with a weak D call TRBD2 (5 bases). The V gene's germline CDR1 is SGHRS and CDR2 YFSETQ. V was cut by 6 bases and J by 0 bases, with 11 bases left in between. CDR3 size: 14 residues. The CDR3 region is CASNVGDSTDTQYF. The CDR3 DNA sequence: TGCGCCAGCAATGTGGGAGACAGCACAGATACGCAGTATTTT.

This sequence joins TRBV3-1 (or the pseudogene TRBV3-2) and TRBJ2-1; maybe TRBD2 (6 bases). From germline, CDR1 is LGHDT and CDR2 YNNKEL (reference sequence). The CDR3 covers 15 residues. V lost 4 bases to trimming and J lost 4 bases, with 14 bases between them. CDR3 sequence (DNA): TGTGCCAGCAGCCTAGCGGTCAACCTTTACAATGAGCAGTTCTTC. It codes for CASSLAVNLYNEQFF.

This clone came up a few times. The chain links TRBV10-3 to TRBJ1-6; perhaps TRBD1 as D (5 bases). The germline gives CDR1 ENHRY, CDR2 SYGVKD. CDR3 length: 16 residues. The germline V and J ends were trimmed by 11 bases and 0 bases, with 17 bases remaining between them. CDR3 in DNA: TGTGCCTCCAGGCGTTCTGACAGCTCCTATAATTCACCCCTCCACTTT. Translating gives CASRRSDSSYNSPLHF.

V and J are TRBV27 and TRBJ1-5; no reliable D call. The CDR3 has 15 residues. The germline V gene has CDR1 MNHEY and CDR2 SMNVEV (reference sequence). V was shortened by 3 bases and J by 1 base, with 10 bases between the two germline ends. CDR3 in amino acids: CASSLRARSNQPQHF. For the CDR3, the DNA is TGTGCCAGCAGTTTGCGGGCGCGGAGCAATCAGCCCCAGCATTTT.

This chain connects TRBV6-2 or TRBV6-3 to TRBJ2-1, with D uncertain. Trimming cost V 3 bases and J 10 bases, with 16 bases left between them. Germline V gene data show CDR1 as MNHEY and CDR2 as SVGEGT. The CDR3 sequence is 14 residues long. The CDR3 sequence: CASSYERGSQEQFF. The CDR3, as DNA: TGTGCCAGCAGTTATGAAAGAGGAAGCCAGGAGCAGTTCTTC.

The chain links TRBV29-1 to TRBJ1-5, with a weak D call TRBD1 (6 bases). This CDR3 comprises 12 residues. Germline loops: CDR1 SQVTM, CDR2 ANQGSEA. Between the trimmed V and J ends, which lost 7 bases and 4 bases, there was a span of 11 bases. In DNA, the CDR3 is TGCAGCGCTGGACAGACGAATCAGCCCCAGCATTTT. It is translated as CSAGQTNQPQHF.

V gene TRBV4-1 combines with J gene TRBJ1-5; perhaps TRBD1 as D (6 bases). The CDR3 covers 17 residues. Deletions cut 0 bases from V and 4 bases from J, with 16 bases between. Germline assignment: CDR1 MGHRA and CDR2 YSYEKL. CDR3 region: CASSQDFKGQPNQPQHF. In nucleotides, the CDR3 is TGCGCCAGCAGCCAAGATTTTAAAGGACAGCCAAATCAGCCCCAGCATTTT.

Only one count was recorded for this clone. The rearrangement joins TRBV6-5 to TRBJ2-3; D is undetermined. Germline V gene lookup returns CDR1 MNHEY and CDR2 SVGAGI. The CDR3 sequence is 14 residues long. V was trimmed by 7 bases and J by 0 bases, leaving 11 bases between them. Here the CDR3 reads CASISLPSTDTQYF. In DNA, the CDR3 is TGTGCCAGCATATCTCTACCTAGCACAGATACGCAGTATTTT.